The next 13 T cell receptor beta chains were all read from a single sample in a study of T cells after yellow fever vaccination. TCRdb itself ran the 5' RACE reads through MiXCR, one entry per CDR3 protein. The data hold tens of thousands of distinct CDR3 sequences, with 6.5% to 9% observed a single time. This sample comprised CD8+ T cells sorted from PBMCs, obtained 15 days after the yellow fever booster vaccination. The receptor source for this set is a man aged 25-45 years who received the YFV17D yellow fever vaccine.

This clonotype showed up many times. The chain uses TRBV5-1 and TRBJ2-2; the D is unclear. CDR1 and CDR2 (germline): SGHRS, YFSETQ. The CDR3 has 14 residues. V was trimmed by 0 bases and J by 1 base, leaving 4 bases between them. The CDR3 nucleotides read TGCGCCAGCAGCTTGGTACGGAACACCGGGGAGCTGTTTTTT. Amino acids: CASSLVRNTGELFF.

This clonotype was seen many times. V and J are TRBV29-1 and TRBJ2-7; D possibly uses TRBD1 or TRBD2 (7 bases each). Germline lookup yields CDR1 SQVTM and CDR2 ANQGSEA. This CDR3 has 16 amino acids. V lost 2 bases to trimming and J lost 3 bases, with 20 bases between them. The CDR3 DNA is TGCAGCGTTGAAAGAGAGGGGGGGACAGACTACTACGAGCAGTACTTC. Protein: CSVEREGGTDYYEQYF.

In its sample, this clonotype was seen many times. The chain couples TRBV6-6 to TRBJ2-7, with D perhaps given as TRBD1 or TRBD2 (5 bases each). The germline gives CDR1 MNHNY, CDR2 SVGAGI (reference sequence). The CDR3 spans 13 residues. Trimming pared 6 bases from V and 5 bases from J, leaving 14 bases between. The CDR3 DNA reads as TGTGCCAGCAGCCGGGACGTTCCCCACGAGCAGTACTTC. Translated: CASSRDVPHEQYF.

At least ten counts were recorded for this clonotype. The chain links TRBV19 to TRBJ2-2; 9 positions agree with TRBD2. With 3 bases clipped from V and 6 bases from J, the junction kept 2 bases outside the gene matches. Germline assignment: CDR1 LNHDA and CDR2 SQIVND (reference sequence). This CDR3 is built from 14 residues. The CDR3 nucleotides are TGTGCCAGTAGTATGATAGCGGGAGCCGGGGAGCTGTTTTTT. It encodes CASSMIAGAGELFF.

At least ten counts were recorded for this clonotype. The chain employs TRBV20-1 and TRBJ2-1; D ambiguous. V lost 0 bases, J lost 0 bases, and 9 bases lay in between. CDR3 length equals 15 residues. Germline V lookup: CDR1 DFQATT, CDR2 SNEGSKA (reference sequence). The chain's CDR3 is CSAREPVSSYNEQFF. CDR3 nucleotide sequence: TGCAGTGCTAGAGAACCAGTAAGCTCCTACAATGAGCAGTTCTTC.

The sample holds many counts of this clonotype. V gene TRBV20-1 combines with J gene TRBJ1-1; D remains ambiguous. Trimming took 5 bases from V and 2 from J, leaving 18 bases between them. The CDR3 spans 15 residues. Germline CDR1 reads DFQATT; CDR2 reads SNEGSKA (reference sequence). The CDR3 DNA reads TGCAGTGCTTTAGGGCCCGGCCTTGGAAACACTGAAGCTTTCTTT. As protein: CSALGPGLGNTEAFF.

At least ten counts were recorded for this clonotype. This chain uses TRBV25-1 with TRBJ2-2; possibly TRBD1 for D (5 bases). CDR1 is MGHDK and CDR2 is SYGVNS in the germline V gene. CDR3 length: 14 amino acids. Trimming took 4 bases from V and 4 from J, leaving 10 bases between them. CDR3 sequence reads: CASSAGHTTGELFF. The CDR3 nucleotides are TGTGCCAGCAGTGCAGGACATACCACCGGGGAGCTGTTTTTT. The variable domain in full, completed from reference TRBV25-1 and TRBJ2-2, reads EADIYQTPRYLVIGTGKKITLECSQTMGHDKMYWYQQDPGMELHLIHYSYGVNSTEKGDLSSESTVSRIRTEHFPLTLESARPSHTSQYLCASSAGHTTGELFFGEGSRLTVL.

This clonotype was seen at least ten times. The V call is TRBV30, the J call TRBJ2-2; D is ambiguous. The CDR3 totals 14 residues. V lost 0 bases to trimming and J lost 4 bases, with 9 bases between them. Germline V gene data show CDR1 as GTSNPN and CDR2 as SVGIG (reference sequence). The DNA of the CDR3 is TGTGCCTGGAGTGTACTCGCGAGCACCGGGGAGCTGTTTTTT. It encodes CAWSVLASTGELFF.

This clonotype was counted ten times or more. The chain combines TRBV20-1 with TRBJ2-3; tentatively, D is TRBD2 (7 bases). The CDR3 totals 14 residues. Germline assignment: CDR1 DFQATT and CDR2 SNEGSKA (reference sequence). CDR3 in DNA: TGCACCCTATCGAGAGGGGGAGGGGCAGATACGCAGTATTTT. Translated: CTLSRGGGADTQYF.

This clonotype was seen ten or more times. This chain links TRBV9 with TRBJ2-3; TRBD2 matches at 13 bases. V trimming: 3 bases; J trimming: 3 bases; junction bases outside the gene matches: 4. CDR1 SGDLS and CDR2 YYNGEE come from the germline V gene. The CDR3 has 16 amino acids. CDR3 region: CASSAGTSGTTDTQYF. The CDR3 region has the DNA TGTGCCAGCAGCGCAGGGACTAGCGGGACAACAGATACGCAGTATTTT. Full variable domain (missing parts from reference TRBV9 and TRBJ2-3): DSGVTQTPKHLITATGQRVTLRCSPRSGDLSVYWYQQSLDQGLQFLIQYYNGEERAKGNILERFSAQQFPDLHSELNLSSLELGDSALYFCASSAGTSGTTDTQYFGPGTRLTVL.

This clonotype was counted at least ten times. The chain employs TRBV7-9 and TRBJ1-5; 7 nucleotides match TRBD1. The V and J ends lost 4 bases and 2 bases, in that order; junction bases with no gene match: 2. This CDR3 contains 14 residues. Germline CDR1 reads SEHNR; CDR2 reads FQNEAQ (reference sequence). The CDR3 loop reads CASSYGTGNQPQHF. The DNA of the CDR3 is TGTGCCAGCAGCTACGGGACAGGCAATCAGCCCCAGCATTTT.

The CDR3 DNA sequence: TGTGCCAGCAGTTTAGCCAGGTCCAAAAACATTCAGTACTTC. Translating it yields CASSLARSKNIQYF. The V and J genes are TRBV28 and TRBJ2-4; D gene uncertain. The CDR3 sequence is 14 residues long. V was cut by 2 bases and J by 2 bases, with 7 bases left in between. The V gene's germline CDR1 is MDHEN and CDR2 SYDVKM.

This clonotype was seen a few times. The J gene is TRBJ1-1, the V gene TRBV12-5; the D is unclear. CDR1 LGHNT and CDR2 FRNRAP come from the germline V gene. The CDR3 has 14 residues. Trimming pared 5 bases from V and 2 bases from J, leaving 12 bases between. CDR3 loop: CASGAGLINTEAFF. The CDR3 DNA reads TGTGCTAGTGGTGCCGGACTGATTAACACTGAAGCTTTCTTT.